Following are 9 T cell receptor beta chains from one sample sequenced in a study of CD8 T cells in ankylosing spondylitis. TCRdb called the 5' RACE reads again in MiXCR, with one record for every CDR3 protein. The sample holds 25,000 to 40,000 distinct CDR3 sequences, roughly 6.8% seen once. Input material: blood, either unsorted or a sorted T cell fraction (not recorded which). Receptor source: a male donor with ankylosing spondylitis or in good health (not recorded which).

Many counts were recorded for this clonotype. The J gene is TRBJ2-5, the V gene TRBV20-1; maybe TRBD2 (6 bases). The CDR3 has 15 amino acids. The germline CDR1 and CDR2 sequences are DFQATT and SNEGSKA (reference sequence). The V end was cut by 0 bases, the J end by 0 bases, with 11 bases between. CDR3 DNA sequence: TGCAGTGCTAGAGACCTTGCGGGAAACCAAGAGACCCAGTACTTC. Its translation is CSARDLAGNQETQYF.

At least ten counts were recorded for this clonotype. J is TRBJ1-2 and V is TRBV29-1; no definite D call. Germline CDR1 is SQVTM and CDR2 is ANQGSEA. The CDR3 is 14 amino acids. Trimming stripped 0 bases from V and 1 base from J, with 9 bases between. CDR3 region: CSVEDLQINYGYTF. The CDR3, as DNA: TGCAGCGTTGAAGATCTACAGATTAACTATGGCTACACCTTC.

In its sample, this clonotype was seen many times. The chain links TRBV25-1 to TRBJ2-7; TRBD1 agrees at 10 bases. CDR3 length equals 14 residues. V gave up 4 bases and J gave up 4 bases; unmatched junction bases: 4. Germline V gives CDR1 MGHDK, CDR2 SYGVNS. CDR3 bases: TGTGCCAGCAGTGGAGGGACAGGGGTGTACGAGCAGTACTTC. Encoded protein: CASSGGTGVYEQYF.

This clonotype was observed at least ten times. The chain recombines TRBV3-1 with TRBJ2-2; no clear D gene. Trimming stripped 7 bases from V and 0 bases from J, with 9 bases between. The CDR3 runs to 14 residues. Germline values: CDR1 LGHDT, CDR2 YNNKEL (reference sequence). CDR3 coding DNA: TGTGCCAGCAAACATACGCCGAACACCGGGGAGCTGTTTTTT. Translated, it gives CASKHTPNTGELFF.

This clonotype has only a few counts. CDR3 amino acids: CSARLGTGVRGYTF. The CDR3 nucleotides are TGCAGTGCTAGATTGGGGACAGGGGTTAGGGGCTACACCTTC. The V and J genes are TRBV20-1 and TRBJ1-2, with 10 bases identical to TRBD1. The length of the CDR3 is 14 residues. Germline V gene sequence: CDR1 DFQATT, CDR2 SNEGSKA (reference sequence). The ends lost 2 bases at V and 8 bases at J; junction bases unmatched: 8.

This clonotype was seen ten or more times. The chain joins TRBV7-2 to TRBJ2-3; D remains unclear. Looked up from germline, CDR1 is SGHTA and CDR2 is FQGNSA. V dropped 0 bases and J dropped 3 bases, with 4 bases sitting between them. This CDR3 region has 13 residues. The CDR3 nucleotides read TGTGCCAGCAGCTTAGCTTGGACAGATACGCAGTATTTT. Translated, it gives CASSLAWTDTQYF.

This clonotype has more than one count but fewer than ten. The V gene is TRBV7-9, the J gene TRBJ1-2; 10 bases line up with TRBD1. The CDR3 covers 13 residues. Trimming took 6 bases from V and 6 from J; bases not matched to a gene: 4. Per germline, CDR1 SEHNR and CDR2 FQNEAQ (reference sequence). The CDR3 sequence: CASRATGGDGYTF. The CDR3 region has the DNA TGTGCCAGCAGGGCGACAGGGGGCGATGGCTACACCTTC.

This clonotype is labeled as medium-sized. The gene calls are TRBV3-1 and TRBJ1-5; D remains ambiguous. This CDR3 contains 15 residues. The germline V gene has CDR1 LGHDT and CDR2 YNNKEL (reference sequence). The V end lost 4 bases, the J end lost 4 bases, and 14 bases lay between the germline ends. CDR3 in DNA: TGTGCCAGCAGCCCTTCTCCTACGGGAAATCAGCCCCAGCATTTT. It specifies CASSPSPTGNQPQHF.

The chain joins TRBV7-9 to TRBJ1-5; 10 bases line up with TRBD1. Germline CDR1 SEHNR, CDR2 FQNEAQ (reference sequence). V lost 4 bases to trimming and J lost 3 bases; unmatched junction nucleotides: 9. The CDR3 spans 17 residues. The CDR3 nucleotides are TGTGCCAGCAGCTCGTCCGGGACAGGGGATGCCAATCAGCCCCAGCATTTT. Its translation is CASSSSGTGDANQPQHF.